This is a list of T cell receptor beta chains from one sample in a study of blood T cell repertoires in COVID-19. Using immunoSEQ multiplex PCR, the repertoire was profiled, and TCRdb retains in-frame clones only, with some absent. The data contain 300,000 to 450,000 clones, about 89% of them singletons. Sequenced input: PBMCs or T cells enriched from blood (not recorded which). The receptors here all came from a man in his forties in a cohort exposed to, infected with or recovered from COVID-19 (not recorded which). Both conserved end residues are part of each CDR3. Fields, in order: D gene, V gene, clone size, J gene, CDR3 protein, CDR3 DNA. D genes are given only for firm matches. A row's size may be missing; if present it is once, few, many or a size class.

>-|TRBV18|-|TRBJ1-6
CASSPIYRPGGSYNSPLHF
TGTGCCAGCTCACCAATTTACAGGCCGGGAGGATCCTATAATTCACCCCTCCACTTT
>TRBD2|TRBV27|-|TRBJ2-7
CASSFRRGLAGERYEQYF
TGTGCCAGCAGTTTCCGCCGGGGACTAGCGGGAGAGCGCTACGAGCAGTACTTC
>-|TRBV2|-|TRBJ1-5
CASSELRTYNQPQHF
TGTGCCAGCAGTGAGTTGCGTACCTATAATCAGCCCCAGCATTTT
>TRBD2|TRBV20-1|-|TRBJ2-3
CSASGLAAGGSTDTQYF
TGCAGTGCTAGTGGACTAGCGGCTGGGGGTAGCACAGATACGCAGTATTTT
>-|TRBV19|once|TRBJ2-5
CASSIIWGYPQETQYF
TGTGCCAGTAGTATTATTTGGGGCTATCCCCAAGAGACCCAGTACTTC
>TRBD1|TRBV19|-|TRBJ1-5
CASTQLPGQGNSNQPQHF
TGTGCCAGTACTCAACTACCGGGACAGGGCAATAGCAATCAGCCCCAGCATTTT
>-|TRBV3-1/TRBV3-2|-|TRBJ2-2
CASRVLRTGELFF
TGTGCCAGCAGGGTTCTACGAACCGGGGAGCTGTTTTTT
>-|TRBV2|few|TRBJ2-5
CASKQGSETQYF
TGTGCCAGCAAGCAGGGGAGCGAGACCCAGTACTTC
>-|TRBV6-5|-|TRBJ2-2
CASRPQGANTGELFF
TGTGCCAGCAGGCCCCAAGGGGCGAACACCGGGGAGCTGTTTTTT
>-|TRBV3-1/TRBV3-2|-|TRBJ1-1
CASSQQTVSMNTEAFF
TGTGCCAGCAGCCAGCAGACAGTAAGTATGAACACTGAAGCTTTCTTT
>TRBD1|TRBV20-1|-|TRBJ1-2
CSAGQGYGYTF
TGCAGTGCCGGACAGGGTTATGGCTACACCTTC
>TRBD1|TRBV15|-|TRBJ1-1
CATSREGGSLNTEAFF
TGTGCCACCAGCAGAGAAGGGGGCAGCTTGAACACTGAAGCTTTCTTT
>TRBD1|TRBV5-1|-|TRBJ2-2
CASSLVGQASLGGELFF
TGCGCCAGCAGCTTGGTGGGACAGGCCTCGTTAGGCGGGGAGCTGTTTTTT
>-|TRBV7-8|-|TRBJ1-1
CASSSDRNTEAFF
TGTGCCAGCAGCTCCGACAGGAACACTGAAGCTTTCTTT
>-|TRBV28|once|TRBJ2-1
CASTRPDGEQFF
TGTGCCAGCACCCGACCCGACGGGGAGCAGTTCTTC
>-|TRBV3-1/TRBV3-2|-|TRBJ2-7
CASSHSGAGYEQYF
TGTGCCAGCAGCCATAGTGGAGCTGGCTACGAGCAGTACTTC
>TRBD1|TRBV7-6|-|TRBJ1-4
CASSQGQGYEKLFF
TGTGCCAGCAGCCAAGGACAGGGTTATGAAAAACTGTTTTTT
>TRBD1|TRBV30|-|TRBJ2-7
CAWSDRGHLYEQYF
TGTGCCTGGAGTGATAGGGGGCACCTCTACGAGCAGTACTTC
>-|TRBV28|-|TRBJ2-3
CAGGASTDTQYF
TGTGCAGGCGGGGCTAGCACAGATACGCAGTATTTT
>TRBD2|TRBV25-1|-|TRBJ2-1
CASLGLAGEFPYNEQFF
TGTGCCAGCCTCGGACTAGCGGGAGAATTCCCCTACAATGAGCAGTTCTTC
>-|TRBV6-6|-|TRBJ2-2
CASSYQSSNTGELFF
TGTGCCAGCAGTTACCAGTCCAGTAACACCGGGGAGCTGTTTTTT
>-|TRBV9|-|TRBJ1-3
CASTPSVGGRYTIYF
TGTGCCAGCACCCCTTCAGTAGGGGGTCGGTACACCATATATTTT
>TRBD2|TRBV5-1|-|TRBJ2-1
CASSLMAAGVNEQFF
TGCGCCAGCAGCTTGATGGCGGCGGGAGTCAATGAGCAGTTCTTC